This record covers a single T cell receptor beta chain. The time point was: blood at routine non-recurrence follow-up after resection. No cells were sorted before sequencing. The whole RNA sequenced was extracted from tumor, nontumor lung or frozen PBMC. Every TCR cDNA molecule carried a tag that served as a unique molecular identifier. TCRdb reanalysed the 5' RACE reads using MiXCR and keeps one entry per CDR3 protein. The sample has 55,000 to 75,000 distinct CDR3 sequences; 8% to 9.5% are singletons. This entry is derived from a study of spatial heterogeneity in lung cancer. Study summary: In cases with available follow-up PBMC samples, these were sequenced at a median of approximately 2 years after resection.

Material: PBMCs, obtained at follow-up. This clonotype originated in a female donor with early-stage non-small cell lung cancer.

Here the CDR3 reads CASTKDRNTEAFF. CDR3 nucleotide sequence: TGTGCCAGTACCAAGGACCGGAACACTGAAGCTTTCTTT. This chain joins TRBV19 and TRBJ1-1; D unclear. V was trimmed by 7 bases and J by 1 base, leaving 10 bases between them. Germline V lookup: CDR1 LNHDA, CDR2 SQIVND (reference sequence). CDR3 size: 13 residues.